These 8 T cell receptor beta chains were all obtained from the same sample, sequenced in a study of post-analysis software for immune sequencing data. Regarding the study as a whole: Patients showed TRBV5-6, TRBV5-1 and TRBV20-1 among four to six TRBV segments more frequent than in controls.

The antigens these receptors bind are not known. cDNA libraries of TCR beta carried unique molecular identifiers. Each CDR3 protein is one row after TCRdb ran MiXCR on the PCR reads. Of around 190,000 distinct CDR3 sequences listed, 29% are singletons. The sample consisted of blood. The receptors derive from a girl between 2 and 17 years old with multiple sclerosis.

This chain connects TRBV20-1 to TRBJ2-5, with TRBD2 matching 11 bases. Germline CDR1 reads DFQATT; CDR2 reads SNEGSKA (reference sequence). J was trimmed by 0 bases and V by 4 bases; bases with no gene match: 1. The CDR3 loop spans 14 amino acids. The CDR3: CSATSGGYQETQYF. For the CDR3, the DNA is TGCAGTGCTACTAGCGGGGGGTACCAAGAGACCCAGTACTTC.

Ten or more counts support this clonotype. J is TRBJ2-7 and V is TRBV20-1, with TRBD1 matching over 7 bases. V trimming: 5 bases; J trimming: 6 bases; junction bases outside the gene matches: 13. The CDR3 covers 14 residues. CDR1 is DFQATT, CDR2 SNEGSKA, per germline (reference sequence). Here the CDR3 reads CSASTGTDPSEQYF. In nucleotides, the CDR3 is TGCAGTGCTTCGACGGGGACAGACCCTTCCGAGCAGTACTTC.

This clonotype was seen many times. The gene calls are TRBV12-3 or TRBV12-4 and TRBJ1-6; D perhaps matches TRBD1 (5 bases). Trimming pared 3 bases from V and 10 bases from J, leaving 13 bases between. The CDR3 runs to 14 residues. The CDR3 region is CASSLAGTRSPLHF. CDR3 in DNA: TGTGCCAGCAGTTTGGCGGGGACTCGGTCACCCCTCCACTTT.

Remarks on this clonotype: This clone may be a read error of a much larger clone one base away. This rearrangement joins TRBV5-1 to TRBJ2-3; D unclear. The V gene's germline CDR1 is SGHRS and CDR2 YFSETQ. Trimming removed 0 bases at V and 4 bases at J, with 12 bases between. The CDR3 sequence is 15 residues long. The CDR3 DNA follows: TGCGCCAGCAGCTTGGGATTGACTTACTCAGATACGCAGTATTTT. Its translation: CASSLGLTYSDTQYF.

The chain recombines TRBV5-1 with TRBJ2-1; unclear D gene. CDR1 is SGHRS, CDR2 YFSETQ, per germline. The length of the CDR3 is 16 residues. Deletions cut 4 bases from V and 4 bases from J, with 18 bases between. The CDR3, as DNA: TGCGCCAGCAGCCTCCAAGGCAGGTTGGGATACAATGAGCAGTTCTTC. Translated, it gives CASSLQGRLGYNEQFF.

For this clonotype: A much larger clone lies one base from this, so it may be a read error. As DNA, the CDR3 is TGCAGCGTGACTAGGAACTACGAGCAGTGCTTC. It specifies CSVTRNYEQCF. V is TRBV29-1 and J is TRBJ2-7, with D possibly matching TRBD2 (6 bases). The CDR3 has 11 amino acids. CDR1 and CDR2 (germline): SQVTM, ANQGSEA.

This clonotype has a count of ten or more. The CDR3 region has the DNA TGTGCCAGCAGCCGTCAAAAACTAACAGGGTTGGATTCACCCCTCCACTTT. As protein: CASSRQKLTGLDSPLHF. The V and J genes are TRBV6-1 and TRBJ1-6; possibly TRBD1 for D (6 bases). Germline-derived CDR1 and CDR2 are MNHNS and SASEGT. Trimming stripped 6 bases from V and 8 bases from J, with 23 bases between. The CDR3 runs 17 residues.

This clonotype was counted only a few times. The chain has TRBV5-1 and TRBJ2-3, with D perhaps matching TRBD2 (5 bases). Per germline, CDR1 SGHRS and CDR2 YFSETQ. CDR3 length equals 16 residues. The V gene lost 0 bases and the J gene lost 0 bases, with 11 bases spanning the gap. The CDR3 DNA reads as TGCGCCAGCAGCTTGGATCCAGGCGGGAGCACAGATACGCAGTATTTT. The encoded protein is CASSLDPGGSTDTQYF.